The 22 T cell receptor beta chains reported below all come from one sample, sequenced in a study of blood T cell repertoires in COVID-19. Clones were read by immunoSEQ multiplex PCR, and TCRdb kept only the in-frame ones, dropping some. The data contain tens of thousands of clones, about 89% of them singletons. Specimen: peripheral blood. The receptors were sampled from a man in his fifties or sixties with active COVID-19.

The chain links TRBV5-1 to TRBJ2-1; TRBD2 aligns across 10 bases. Germline V gives CDR1 SGHRS, CDR2 YFSETQ. The CDR3 contains 16 residues. V lost 4 bases and J lost 8; bases outside the gene matches: 12. The CDR3 is CASSPLAGGLADEQFF. The DNA of the CDR3 is TGCGCCAGCAGCCCCTTAGCGGGAGGCCTCGCCGATGAGCAGTTCTTC.

The chain has TRBV20-1 and TRBJ2-1, with D unresolved. CDR1 and CDR2 from the germline V gene are DFQATT and SNEGSKA (reference sequence). This CDR3 contains 13 residues. V dropped 3 bases and J dropped 1 base, with 7 bases sitting between them. CDR3 loop: CSASLGSYNEQFF. The CDR3 DNA reads as TGCAGTGCTAGTCTCGGTTCCTACAATGAGCAGTTCTTC.

The genes are TRBV28 and TRBJ2-1; 7 bases line up with TRBD2. The CDR3 runs 15 residues. The J segment lost 2 bases and the V segment lost 5 bases, leaving 6 bases of the junction unmatched. Germline CDR1 MDHEN, CDR2 SYDVKM. CDR3 sequence (DNA): TGTGCCAGCAGTACACTAGCGTTTACCTACAATGAGCAGTTCTTC. This translates into CASSTLAFTYNEQFF.

The chain recombines TRBV21-1 with TRBJ2-3; the table's D call, TRBD2, was not checked against the DNA. TRBV21-1 is an annotated pseudogene. The CDR3 runs to 16 residues. The CDR3 bases are TGTGCCAGCAGCAAAGTCGCCGGGAGGCTTACAGATACGCAGTATTTT. Translation: CASSKVAGRLTDTQYF.

For the CDR3, the DNA is TGTGCCAGCTCACCACCGCCAGGCAGGGATACGCAGTATTTT. Protein sequence: CASSPPPGRDTQYF. The rearrangement uses TRBV18 and TRBJ2-3; D unclear. CDR3 length: 14 residues. Germline lookup yields CDR1 KGHSH and CDR2 LQKENI. Trimming removed 0 bases from V and 6 bases from J, with 10 bases in between.

The chain joins TRBV9 to TRBJ2-7, with 7 bases identical to TRBD2. Losses at the gene ends were 0 bases for V and 2 bases for J; bases not matched to a gene: 2. There are 14 residues in the CDR3. Germline V gives CDR1 SGDLS, CDR2 YYNGEE. CDR3 sequence reads: CASSVGGGAYEQYF. The CDR3 bases are TGTGCCAGCAGCGTAGGGGGAGGGGCCTACGAGCAGTACTTC.

The rearrangement links TRBV28 to TRBJ2-7; 7 bases agree with TRBD2. V gave up 7 bases and J gave up 0 bases; unmatched junction bases: 9. CDR1 is MDHEN, CDR2 SYDVKM, per germline. This CDR3 has 15 amino acids. The CDR3 DNA follows: TGTGCCAGCATCAAGAAGGGAGGGACCTCCTACGAGCAGTACTTC. Amino acid sequence: CASIKKGGTSYEQYF. The full variable domain, with the rest looked up from reference TRBV28 and TRBJ2-7, is DVKVTQSSRYLVKRTGEKVFLECVQDMDHENMFWYRQDPGLGLRLIYFSYDVKMKEKGDIPEGYSVSREKKERFSLILESASTNQTSMYLCASIKKGGTSYEQYFGPGTRLTVT.

The chain carries TRBV24-1 and TRBJ2-3, with TRBD1 identical over 10 bases. The CDR3 is 14 residues long. With 6 bases clipped from V and 5 bases from J, the junction kept 4 bases outside the gene matches. Germline V CDR1 and CDR2: KGHDR, SFDVKD. The DNA of the CDR3 is TGTGCCACCAGTCGACAGGGGGCGAGAGATACGCAGTATTTT. This encodes CATSRQGARDTQYF.

The rearrangement uses TRBV7-2 and TRBJ2-2, with a weak D call TRBD2 (6 bases). Between the trimmed V and J ends, which lost 1 base and 1 base, there was a span of 10 bases. The CDR3 has 16 amino acids. CDR1 SGHTA and CDR2 FQGNSA come from the germline V gene. CDR3 coding DNA: TGTGCCAGCAGCTTAGAACGGGGGAGGAACACCGGGGAGCTGTTTTTT. Protein product: CASSLERGRNTGELFF.

The chain is built from TRBV5-6 and TRBJ2-2; the D gene is possibly TRBD2 (6 bases). The germline V gene has CDR1 SGHDT and CDR2 YYEEEE. The CDR3 length is 14 residues. Trimming cost V 5 bases and J 4 bases, with 12 bases left between them. The CDR3 reads CASRSGTPTGELFF. CDR3 nucleotide sequence: TGTGCCAGCAGGTCCGGGACTCCCACCGGGGAGCTGTTTTTT.

The rearrangement uses TRBV7-9 and TRBJ2-3; D is unclear. Germline assignment: CDR1 SEHNR and CDR2 FQNEAQ (reference sequence). Trimming took 5 bases from V and 4 from J, leaving 7 bases between them. The CDR3 is 12 amino acids. This chain's CDR3 is CASSPGADTQYF. In nucleotides, the CDR3 is TGTGCCAGCAGCCCCGGAGCAGATACGCAGTATTTT.

This clone was counted a single time. The genes are TRBV5-6 and TRBJ1-5; tentatively, D is TRBD1 (6 bases). The CDR3 contains 15 residues. The V end was cut by 6 bases, the J end by 5 bases, with 18 bases between. The germline V gene has CDR1 SGHDT and CDR2 YYEEEE. The CDR3 sequence is CASTYGGGLDQPQHF. For the CDR3, the DNA is TGTGCCAGCACCTACGGCGGGGGCCTGGATCAGCCCCAGCATTTT.

This chain links TRBV24-1 with TRBJ2-5, with D possibly being TRBD2 (6 bases). Germline-derived CDR1 and CDR2 are KGHDR and SFDVKD. The CDR3 is 14 amino acids. V was cut by 3 bases and J by 7 bases, with 14 bases left in between. CDR3 DNA: TGTGCCACCAGTGATAGGGGAGGCCGGAGGACCCAGTACTTC. Its translation is CATSDRGGRRTQYF.

The V call is TRBV11-1, the J call TRBJ2-1; possibly TRBD2 for D (6 bases). Germline CDR1 reads SGHAT; CDR2 reads FQDESV (reference sequence). The CDR3 consists of 15 residues. The V end was cut by 5 bases, the J end by 1 base, with 12 bases between. In nucleotides, the CDR3 is TGTGCCAGCAGCCTACTAGCTACTTCCTACAATGAGCAGTTCTTC. Translated: CASSLLATSYNEQFF. Variable domain in full (rest from reference TRBV11-1 and TRBJ2-1): EAEVAQSPRYKITEKSQAVAFWCDPISGHATLYWYRQILGQGPELLVQFQDESVVDDSQLPKDRFSAERLKGVDSTLKIQPAELGDSAMYLCASSLLATSYNEQFFGPGTRLTVL.

The chain carries TRBV14 and TRBJ2-7, with D perhaps matching TRBD2 (5 bases). The CDR3 has 15 amino acids. Trimming stripped 3 bases from V and 3 bases from J, with 15 bases between. Germline CDR1 is SGHDN and CDR2 is FVKESK. CDR3 protein: CASSQQSGFGYEQYF. CDR3 coding DNA: TGTGCCAGCAGCCAGCAGTCGGGGTTCGGCTACGAGCAGTACTTC.

CDR3 nucleotides: TGCAGCGTTGAAGGGGGAGGGACCGTGAACACTGAAGCTTTCTTT. Encoded protein: CSVEGGGTVNTEAFF. The genes are TRBV29-1 and TRBJ1-1; perhaps TRBD1 as D (5 bases). The CDR3 contains 15 residues. Germline V gives CDR1 SQVTM, CDR2 ANQGSEA. Trimming took 1 base from V and 0 from J, leaving 12 bases between them.

This chain links TRBV24-1 with TRBJ1-4; 10 bases match TRBD1. V lost 3 bases and J lost 7; bases outside the gene matches: 4. The CDR3 covers 15 residues. CDR1 is KGHDR and CDR2 is SFDVKD in the germline V gene. The CDR3 is CATSDLRDRGEKLFF. In DNA form, the CDR3 reads TGTGCCACCAGTGATCTCCGGGACAGGGGTGAAAAACTGTTTTTT.

The rearrangement joins TRBV28 to TRBJ1-4; TRBD1 agrees at 8 bases. CDR3 length equals 15 residues. Germline V gene lookup returns CDR1 MDHEN and CDR2 SYDVKM. V lost 6 bases, J lost 7 bases, and 10 bases stayed unmatched. The CDR3 DNA sequence: TGTGCCAGCAGCCACACTCAGGGGGCGAGTGAAAAACTGTTTTTT. It encodes CASSHTQGASEKLFF.

The chain recombines TRBV7-2 with TRBJ2-3; 10 bases are a match to TRBD2. Trimming at V came to 5 bases and at J to 5 bases, leaving 4 bases not matched to a gene. Germline V gene data show CDR1 as SGHTA and CDR2 as FQGNSA. The CDR3 consists of 14 residues. The chain's CDR3 is CASSASGRVDTQYF. The CDR3 bases are TGTGCCAGCAGCGCGAGCGGGAGGGTAGATACGCAGTATTTT.

The J gene is TRBJ2-1, the V gene TRBV24-1; 10 bases are a match to TRBD1. This CDR3 is 16 amino acids long. Germline values: CDR1 KGHDR, CDR2 SFDVKD. V lost 4 bases and J lost 16; bases outside the gene matches: 18. The CDR3, as DNA: TGTGCCACCAGTGACCCGGGACAGGGGAAGGCGGGAGCCTCTTTCTTC. It translates to CATSDPGQGKAGASFF.

This clone was seen once. This rearrangement joins TRBV18 to TRBJ2-7; 10 positions agree with TRBD2. Germline V lookup: CDR1 KGHSH, CDR2 LQKENI. The CDR3 runs 15 residues. The ends lost 2 bases at V and 3 bases at J; junction bases unmatched: 4. The CDR3 reads CASSPISGGNYEQYF. The CDR3 coding sequence is TGTGCCAGCTCACCAATTAGCGGGGGGAACTACGAGCAGTACTTC.

The rearrangement joins TRBV7-2 to TRBJ1-2; 10 bases align to TRBD1. Germline loops: CDR1 SGHTA, CDR2 FQGNSA. J was trimmed by 7 bases and V by 5 bases; bases with no gene match: 13. The CDR3 length is 16 residues. Here the CDR3 DNA reads TGTGCCAGCAGCCCCCTCTATGGACAGGGGGAGGGTGGCTACACCTTC. Translated: CASSPLYGQGEGGYTF.